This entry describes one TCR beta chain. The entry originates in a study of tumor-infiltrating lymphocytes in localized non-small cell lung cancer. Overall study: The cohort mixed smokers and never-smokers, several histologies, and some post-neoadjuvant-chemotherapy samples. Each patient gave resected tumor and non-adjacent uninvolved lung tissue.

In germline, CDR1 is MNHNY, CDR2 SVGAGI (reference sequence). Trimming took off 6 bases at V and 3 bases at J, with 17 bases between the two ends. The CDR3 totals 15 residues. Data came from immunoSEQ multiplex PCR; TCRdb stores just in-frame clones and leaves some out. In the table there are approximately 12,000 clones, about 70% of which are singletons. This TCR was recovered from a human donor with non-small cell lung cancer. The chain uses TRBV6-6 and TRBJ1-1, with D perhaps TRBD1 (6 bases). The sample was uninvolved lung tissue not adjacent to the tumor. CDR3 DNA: TGTGCCAGCAGGACGGGGGCGCTTACGGACACTGAAGCTTTCTTT. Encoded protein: CASRTGALTDTEAFF.